The 15 T cell receptor beta chains reported below all come from one sample, sequenced in a study of CD4 T cells in relation to SARS-CoV-2 and coronaviruses. Produced via immunoSEQ multiplex PCR; TCRdb's table is partial and in-frame only. The sample includes 12,000 or so clones, approximately 78% of them seen just once. Their specific antigens are unknown. Before the COVID-19 pandemic, during about 2010-2018, CD4+ T cells were taken from unexposed donors. CD4+ T cells were isolated from the cells after more than 8 days of culture. The sample consisted of CD4+ T cells from PBMCs, cultured in vitro. The receptors were sampled from a human donor in good health.

The chain recombines TRBV4-3 with TRBJ2-5; 7 bases match TRBD2. The CDR3 has 17 residues. CDR1 and CDR2 from the germline V gene are LGHNA and YSLEER. Germline trimming cut 0 bases from V and 5 bases from J; bases unmatched to any gene: 12. CDR3: CASSQELGGRAGETQYF. The CDR3 DNA reads TGCGCCAGCAGCCAAGAATTGGGAGGGAGGGCGGGGGAGACCCAGTACTTC.

The chain couples TRBV6-2 or TRBV6-3 to TRBJ1-6; D might be TRBD1 (5 bases). V lost 4 bases, J lost 7 bases, and 17 bases lay in between. The germline CDR1 and CDR2 sequences are MNHEY and SVGEGT. The CDR3 totals 16 residues. This CDR3 is CASSSPPGRANSPLHF. The CDR3 nucleotides read TGTGCCAGCAGTTCTCCTCCGGGACGGGCGAATTCACCCCTCCACTTT.

V gene TRBV5-6 combines with J gene TRBJ2-2; a possible D gene is TRBD2 (6 bases). The CDR3 extends over 16 amino acids. Deletions cut 0 bases from V and 5 bases from J, with 14 bases between. Germline V gives CDR1 SGHDT, CDR2 YYEEEE. This chain's CDR3 is CASSLDASVGTGELFF. The DNA for the CDR3 is TGTGCCAGCAGCTTGGATGCTAGCGTAGGTACCGGGGAGCTGTTTTTT. Supplemented by reference TRBV5-6 and TRBJ2-2, the full variable domain reads DAGVTQSPTHLIKTRGQQVTLRCSPKSGHDTVSWYQQALGQGPQFIFQYYEEEERQRGNFPDRFSGHQFPNYSSELNVNALLLGDSALYLCASSLDASVGTGELFFGEGSRLTVL.

The J gene is TRBJ2-3, the V gene TRBV24-1; D not resolved. The CDR3 has 11 residues. V lost 4 bases and J 2 bases, leaving 0 bases between the germline ends. Germline assignment: CDR1 KGHDR and CDR2 SFDVKD. This CDR3 is CATSDTDTQYF. CDR3 sequence (DNA): TGTGCCACCAGTGACACAGATACGCAGTATTTT.

The chain links TRBV6-1 to TRBJ2-7, with D unresolved. Trimming took off 2 bases at V and 2 bases at J, with 7 bases between the two ends. The germline CDR1 and CDR2 sequences are MNHNS and SASEGT. The CDR3 totals 13 residues. The CDR3 nucleotides read TGTGCCAGCAGTGAACAGCCAACCTACGAGCAGTACTTC. Translation gives CASSEQPTYEQYF.

Only one count was recorded for this clone. The chain couples TRBV6-5 to TRBJ1-2; D ambiguous. The length of the CDR3 is 14 residues. Germline-derived CDR1 and CDR2 are MNHEY and SVGAGI. CDR3 sequence: CASGAGGFNYGYTF. CDR3 sequence (DNA): TGTGCGTCAGGCGCGGGAGGCTTTAACTATGGCTACACCTTC.

The chain couples TRBV5-6 to TRBJ2-2; TRBD2 aligns across 8 bases. The ends lost 0 bases at V and 3 bases at J; junction bases unmatched: 1. The germline gives CDR1 SGHDT, CDR2 YYEEEE. This CDR3 has 15 amino acids. In nucleotides, the CDR3 is TGTGCCAGCAGCTTGGACGGGAGGGACACCGGGGAGCTGTTTTTT. This encodes CASSLDGRDTGELFF.

This chain uses TRBV19 with TRBJ2-7, with unresolved D. The CDR3 is 11 amino acids. V lost 1 base, J lost 6 bases, and 4 bases lay in between. Germline CDR1 LNHDA, CDR2 SQIVND (reference sequence). Written as DNA, the CDR3 is TGTGCCAGTAGTATAGGTCCCGAGCAGTACTTC. It yields the protein CASSIGPEQYF. Using reference TRBV19 and TRBJ2-7 for the parts outside the CDR3, the full variable domain is DGGITQSPKYLFRKEGQNVTLSCEQNLNHDAMYWYRQDPGQGLRLIYYSQIVNDFQKGDIAEGYSVSREKKESFPLTVTSAQKNPTAFYLCASSIGPEQYFGPGTRLTVT.

The gene calls are TRBV28 and TRBJ1-4; 8 bases match TRBD1. With V trimmed by 5 bases and J by 17 bases, 7 bases remained unmatched. Germline V gene sequence: CDR1 MDHEN, CDR2 SYDVKM. The CDR3 is 11 amino acids. The CDR3 loop reads CASSQGASGFF. The CDR3 DNA is TGTGCCAGCAGTCAGGGGGCGTCGGGTTTTTTT.

This chain links TRBV7-3 with TRBJ2-3; D gene uncertain. The CDR3 length is 12 residues. The V gene lost 4 bases and the J gene lost 5 bases, with 7 bases spanning the gap. The V gene's germline CDR1 is SGHTA and CDR2 FQGTGA. The CDR3 loop is CASSSPGDTQYF. The CDR3 nucleotides read TGTGCCAGCAGCTCCCCGGGAGATACGCAGTATTTT. Full variable domain (outside the CDR3, taken from reference TRBV7-3 and TRBJ2-3): GAGVSQTPSNKVTEKGKYVELRCDPISGHTALYWYRQSLGQGPEFLIYFQGTGAADDSGLPNDRFFAVRPEGSVSTLKIQRTERGDSAVYLCASSSPGDTQYFGPGTRLTVL.

V and J are TRBV7-2 and TRBJ2-5, with 7 bases that match TRBD2. The germline V gene has CDR1 SGHTA and CDR2 FQGNSA. The ends lost 4 bases at V and 4 bases at J; junction bases unmatched: 9. The CDR3 totals 15 residues. As DNA, the CDR3 is TGTGCCAGCAGCTCTGGGGGGGAGGTTTCAGAGACCCAGTACTTC. Translating gives CASSSGGEVSETQYF.

The chain carries TRBV6-1 and TRBJ1-2, with D maybe TRBD1 (5 bases). CDR1 is MNHNS, CDR2 SASEGT, per germline. The V and J ends lost 11 bases and 6 bases respectively, with 13 bases between them. There are 11 residues in the CDR3. The CDR3 region has the DNA TGTGCCTCCTCACGGGGGGATGGCTACACCTTC. This gives the protein CASSRGDGYTF.

The chain couples TRBV11-2 to TRBJ2-7, with 7 bases lining up with TRBD2. Germline CDR1 reads SGHAT; CDR2 reads FQNNGV. This CDR3 has 16 amino acids. Trimming at V came to 4 bases and at J to 0 bases, leaving 9 bases not matched to a gene. The chain's CDR3 is CASSSFPRGSSYEQYF. In nucleotides, the CDR3 is TGTGCCAGCAGCTCCTTCCCGCGGGGGAGCTCCTACGAGCAGTACTTC.

This sequence joins TRBV18 and TRBJ2-3, with D possibly TRBD1 on 6 matching bases. The V gene's germline CDR1 is KGHSH and CDR2 LQKENI. The CDR3 runs to 13 residues. V lost 4 bases to trimming and J lost 6 bases, with 11 bases between them. The CDR3 DNA is TGTGCCAGCTCACTACAGGGTCGGGATACGCAGTATTTT. Protein sequence: CASSLQGRDTQYF.

The J gene is TRBJ2-5, the V gene TRBV19; D tentatively reads TRBD1 or TRBD2 (6 bases each). Trimming removed 5 bases at V and 5 bases at J, with 18 bases between. Per the germline V gene, CDR1 is LNHDA and CDR2 is SQIVND (reference sequence). The CDR3 extends over 15 amino acids. The CDR3 is CASSQRGGLLETQYF. As DNA, the CDR3 is TGTGCCAGTAGTCAGCGAGGGGGGCTACTCGAGACCCAGTACTTC.